Reported below is one T cell receptor (beta chain). These data belong to a study of sequential checkpoint blockade in melanoma. The CDR3 is 15 residues long. The V gene's germline CDR1 is MNHNY and CDR2 SVGAGI (reference sequence). After removal of 5 bases from V and 6 bases from J, the junction contained 9 bases not matched to a gene. Treatment described: randomized to nivolumab then ipilimumab (arm A) or the reverse (arm B). Assay used: immunoSEQ multiplex PCR; TCRdb lists only in-frame clones, some missing. The table has some 16,000 clones, about 80% seen once. The chain is built from TRBV6-6 and TRBJ1-5, with 8 bases lining up with TRBD1. The specimen was CD8+ T cells sorted from blood (inferred from file names), collected from a patient given nivolumab and ipilimumab in sequence. The sequence came from a human donor with melanoma. The CDR3 DNA sequence: TGTGCCAGCAGTCGACAGGGGCTTATGAGTCAGCCCCAGCATTTT. This encodes CASSRQGLMSQPQHF.